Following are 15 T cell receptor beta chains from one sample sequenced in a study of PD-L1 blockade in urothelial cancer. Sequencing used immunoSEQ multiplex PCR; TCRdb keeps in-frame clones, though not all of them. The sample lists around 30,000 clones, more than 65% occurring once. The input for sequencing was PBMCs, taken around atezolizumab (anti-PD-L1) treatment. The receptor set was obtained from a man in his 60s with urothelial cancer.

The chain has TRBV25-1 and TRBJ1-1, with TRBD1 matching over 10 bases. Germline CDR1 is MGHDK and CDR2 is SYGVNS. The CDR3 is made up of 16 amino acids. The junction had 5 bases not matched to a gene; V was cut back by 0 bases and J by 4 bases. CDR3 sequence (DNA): TGTGCCAGCAGTGAATATACGGGACAGGGGTTCACTGAAGCTTTCTTT. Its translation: CASSEYTGQGFTEAFF.

The CDR3 loop reads CASSQEDSNQETQYF. The CDR3 nucleotides are TGTGCCAGCAGCCAAGAGGACAGTAACCAAGAGACCCAGTACTTC. This chain joins TRBV4-2 and TRBJ2-5, with D perhaps matching TRBD1 (6 bases). The germline V gene encodes CDR1 LGHNA and CDR2 YNFKEQ. Between the trimmed V and J ends, which lost 0 bases and 0 bases, there was a span of 8 bases. The CDR3 length is 15 residues.

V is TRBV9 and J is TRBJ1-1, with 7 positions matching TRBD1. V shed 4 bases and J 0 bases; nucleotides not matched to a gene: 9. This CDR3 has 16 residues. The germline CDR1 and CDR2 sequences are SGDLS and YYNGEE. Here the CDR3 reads CASSPTLQGLNTEAFF. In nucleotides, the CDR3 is TGTGCCAGCAGCCCTACCTTACAGGGGTTGAACACTGAAGCTTTCTTT.

The CDR3 DNA follows: TGTGCCAGTAGTATCCAGCACCAATGGGAGAGGAGGGAAAAACTGTTTTTT. It translates to CASSIQHQWERREKLFF. The chain employs TRBV19 and TRBJ1-4; no clear D gene. Germline CDR1 is LNHDA and CDR2 is SQIVND (reference sequence). The CDR3 length is 17 residues. V was pared by 3 bases and J by 8 bases, with 22 bases between.

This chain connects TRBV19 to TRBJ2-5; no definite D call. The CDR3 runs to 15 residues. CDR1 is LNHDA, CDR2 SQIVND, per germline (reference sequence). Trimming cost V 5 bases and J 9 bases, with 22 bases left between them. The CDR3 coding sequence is TGTGCCAGTAGTCTCCCCGGGTCCCCCGTAAGCGCCCAGTACTTC. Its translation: CASSLPGSPVSAQYF. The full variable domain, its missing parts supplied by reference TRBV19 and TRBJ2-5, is DGGITQSPKYLFRKEGQNVTLSCEQNLNHDAMYWYRQDPGQGLRLIYYSQIVNDFQKGDIAEGYSVSREKKESFPLTVTSAQKNPTAFYLCASSLPGSPVSAQYFGPGTRLLVL.

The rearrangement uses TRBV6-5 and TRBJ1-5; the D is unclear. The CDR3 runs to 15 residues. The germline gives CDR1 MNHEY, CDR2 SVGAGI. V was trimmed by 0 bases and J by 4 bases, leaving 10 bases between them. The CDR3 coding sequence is TGTGCCAGCAGTTACTCGTTCCGGACTAATCAGCCCCAGCATTTT. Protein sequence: CASSYSFRTNQPQHF.

CDR3 region: CATSGIAGAEETQYF. CDR3 coding DNA: TGTGCCACCTCGGGGATAGCGGGGGCCGAGGAGACCCAGTACTTC. The chain has TRBV7-6 and TRBJ2-5; TRBD2 aligns across 9 bases. The CDR3 has 15 residues. CDR1 is SGHVS and CDR2 is FNYEAQ in the germline V gene. J gave up 5 bases and V 10 bases, and 14 bases lay outside the gene matches.

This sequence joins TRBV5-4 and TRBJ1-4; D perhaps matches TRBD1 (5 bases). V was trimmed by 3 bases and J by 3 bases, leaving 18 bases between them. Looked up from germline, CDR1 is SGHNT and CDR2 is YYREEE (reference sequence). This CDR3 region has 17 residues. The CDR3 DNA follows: TGTGCCAGCAGCTCCTCAAGCGACAGATTTGCTAATGAAAAACTGTTTTTT. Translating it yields CASSSSSDRFANEKLFF.

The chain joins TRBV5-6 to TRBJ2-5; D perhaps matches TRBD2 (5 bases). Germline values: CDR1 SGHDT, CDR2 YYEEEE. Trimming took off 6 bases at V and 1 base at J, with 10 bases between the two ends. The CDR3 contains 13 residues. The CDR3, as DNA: TGTGCCAGCAACCGGGAAGTCCAAGAGACCCAGTACTTC. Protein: CASNREVQETQYF.

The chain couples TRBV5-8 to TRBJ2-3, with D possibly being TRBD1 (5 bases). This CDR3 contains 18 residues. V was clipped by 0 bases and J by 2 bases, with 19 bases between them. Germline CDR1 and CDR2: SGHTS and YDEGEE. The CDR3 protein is CASSLDWADSASTDTQYF. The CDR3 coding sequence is TGTGCCAGCAGCTTGGATTGGGCTGACAGCGCTTCCACAGATACGCAGTATTTT.

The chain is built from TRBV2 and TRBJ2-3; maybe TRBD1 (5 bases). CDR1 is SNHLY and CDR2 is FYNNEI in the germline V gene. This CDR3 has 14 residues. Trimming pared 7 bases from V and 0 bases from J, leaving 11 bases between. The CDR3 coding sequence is TGTGCCAGCATTTTATCAGGGAGCACAGATACGCAGTATTTT. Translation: CASILSGSTDTQYF.

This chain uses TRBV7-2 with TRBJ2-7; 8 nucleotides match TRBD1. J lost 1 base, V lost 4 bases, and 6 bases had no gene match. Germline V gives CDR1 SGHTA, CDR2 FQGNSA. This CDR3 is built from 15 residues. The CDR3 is CASSSGGTGSYEQYF. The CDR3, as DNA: TGTGCCAGCAGCTCTGGAGGGACAGGTTCCTACGAGCAGTACTTC.

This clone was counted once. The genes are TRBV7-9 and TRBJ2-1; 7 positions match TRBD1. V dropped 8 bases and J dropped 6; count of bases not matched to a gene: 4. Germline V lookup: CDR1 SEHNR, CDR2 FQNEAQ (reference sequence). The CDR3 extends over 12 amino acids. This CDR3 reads CASGQVPNEQFF. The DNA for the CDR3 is TGTGCCAGCGGACAGGTTCCCAATGAGCAGTTCTTC.

CDR3 sequence reads: CASSSYRGPNTNEKLFF. CDR3 bases: TGTGCCAGCAGCTCCTACAGGGGACCCAATACTAATGAAAAACTGTTTTTT. V is TRBV5-4 and J is TRBJ1-4; the match to TRBD1 covers 7 bases. CDR1 is SGHNT, CDR2 YYREEE, per germline (reference sequence). CDR3 size: 17 residues. J was trimmed by 2 bases and V by 3 bases; bases with no gene match: 10.

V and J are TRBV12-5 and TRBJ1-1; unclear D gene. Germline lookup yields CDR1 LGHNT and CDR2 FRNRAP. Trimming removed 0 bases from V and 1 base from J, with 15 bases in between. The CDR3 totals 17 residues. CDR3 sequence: CASGLVPMAVSNTEAFF. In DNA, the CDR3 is TGTGCTAGTGGTTTGGTACCCATGGCAGTATCGAACACTGAAGCTTTCTTT.